The 8 T cell receptor beta chains below all came from one sample that was sequenced in a study of blood T cell repertoires in COVID-19. Generated by immunoSEQ multiplex PCR, the TCRdb table keeps only in-frame clones and is missing some. The table has 150,000 to 190,000 clones, around 80% seen once. Material: peripheral blood. Receptors originate from a man in his sixties with acute or convalescent COVID-19.

This sequence joins TRBV18 and TRBJ1-5, with D maybe TRBD1 (5 bases). Germline V lookup: CDR1 KGHSH, CDR2 LQKENI. This CDR3 contains 16 residues. Trimming took 6 bases from V and 1 from J, leaving 16 bases between them. In nucleotides, the CDR3 is TGTGCCAGCTCGCGGGACCACTTAGGCAGCAATCAGCCCCAGCATTTT. This sequence encodes CASSRDHLGSNQPQHF.

This sequence joins TRBV19 and TRBJ1-2; a weak D match, TRBD1 (5 bases). Trimming pared 1 base from V and 5 bases from J, leaving 14 bases between. The CDR3 sequence is 15 residues long. Looked up from germline, CDR1 is LNHDA and CDR2 is SQIVND (reference sequence). The CDR3 coding sequence is TGTGCCAGTAGTATAGCGGAAGGGGCCCGTTATGGCTACACCTTC. Its protein is CASSIAEGARYGYTF. Filled out from reference TRBV19 and TRBJ1-2, the complete variable domain reads DGGITQSPKYLFRKEGQNVTLSCEQNLNHDAMYWYRQDPGQGLRLIYYSQIVNDFQKGDIAEGYSVSREKKESFPLTVTSAQKNPTAFYLCASSIAEGARYGYTFGSGTRLTVV.

This clone was picked up one time. The chain employs TRBV4-1 and TRBJ2-3; 12 positions agree with TRBD2. This CDR3 comprises 17 residues. Per the germline V gene, CDR1 is MGHRA and CDR2 is YSYEKL. The junction had 4 bases not matched to a gene; V was cut back by 2 bases and J by 1 base. The CDR3 here is CASSQLRTSGGTDTQYF. In DNA form, the CDR3 reads TGCGCCAGCAGCCAACTCCGGACTAGCGGGGGCACAGATACGCAGTATTTT.

This chain joins TRBV7-2 and TRBJ2-7, with 16 nucleotides matching TRBD2. Germline V lookup: CDR1 SGHTA, CDR2 FQGNSA. The CDR3 extends over 16 amino acids. V was clipped by 3 bases and J by 4 bases; unmatched bases: 3. In DNA form, the CDR3 reads TGTGCCAGCAGCTTGGGACTAGCGGGAGGGTTTTACGAGCAGTACTTC. This codes for CASSLGLAGGFYEQYF. Complete variable domain (other parts from reference TRBV7-2 and TRBJ2-7): GAGVSQSPSNKVTEKGKDVELRCDPISGHTALYWYRQSLGQGLEFLIYFQGNSAPDKSGLPSDRFSAERTGGSVSTLTIQRTQQEDSAVYLCASSLGLAGGFYEQYFGPGTRLTVT.

This clone was counted only a few times. V usage is TRBV19 and J usage is TRBJ2-6, with TRBD2 matching 7 bases. The junction had 6 bases not matched to a gene; V was cut back by 7 bases and J by 0 bases. In germline, CDR1 is LNHDA, CDR2 SQIVND (reference sequence). The CDR3 sequence is 16 residues long. CDR3: CASKRGDSSGANVLTF. CDR3 nucleotides: TGTGCCAGTAAGCGGGGTGACAGCTCTGGGGCCAACGTCCTGACTTTC.

A single count supports this clone. V is TRBV5-1 and J is TRBJ2-2; a possible D gene is TRBD2 (6 bases). The CDR3 loop spans 18 amino acids. Trimming removed 0 bases at V and 2 bases at J, with 17 bases between. Germline V CDR1 and CDR2: SGHRS, YFSETQ. CDR3 DNA: TGCGCCAGCAGCTTGGCCCCTGCGGGGAGTCCAAACACCGGGGAGCTGTTTTTT. Translated: CASSLAPAGSPNTGELFF.

This clone has a single count. DNA of the CDR3: TGCGCCAGCAGCTTGGGTGGACAGGGTCGGGAAAAACTGTTTTTT. Encoded protein: CASSLGGQGREKLFF. V is TRBV5-1 and J is TRBJ1-4; TRBD1 aligns across 8 bases. J gave up 8 bases and V 0 bases, and 6 bases lay outside the gene matches. From germline, CDR1 is SGHRS and CDR2 YFSETQ. The CDR3 is made up of 15 amino acids.

J is TRBJ1-2 and V is TRBV5-4, with D perhaps matching TRBD1 (6 bases). Trimming removed 3 bases at V and 4 bases at J, with 13 bases between. There are 14 residues in the CDR3. From germline, CDR1 is SGHNT and CDR2 YYREEE (reference sequence). DNA for the CDR3: TGTGCCAGCAGCTCGCCGGGGGGCTTCTATGGCTACACCTTC. Encoded protein: CASSSPGGFYGYTF.